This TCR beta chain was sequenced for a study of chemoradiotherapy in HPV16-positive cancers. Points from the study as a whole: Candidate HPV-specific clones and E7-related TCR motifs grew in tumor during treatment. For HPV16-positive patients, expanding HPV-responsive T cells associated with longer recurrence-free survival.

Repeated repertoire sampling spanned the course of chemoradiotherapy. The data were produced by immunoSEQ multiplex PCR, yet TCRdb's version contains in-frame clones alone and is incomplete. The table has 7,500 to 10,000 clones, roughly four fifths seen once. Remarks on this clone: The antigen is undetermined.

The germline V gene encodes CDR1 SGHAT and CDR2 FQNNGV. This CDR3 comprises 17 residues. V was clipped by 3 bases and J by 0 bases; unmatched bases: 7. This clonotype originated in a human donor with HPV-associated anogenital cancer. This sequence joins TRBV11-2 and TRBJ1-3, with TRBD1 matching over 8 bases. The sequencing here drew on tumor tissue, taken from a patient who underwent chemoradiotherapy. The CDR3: CASSLGTGTLSGNTIYF. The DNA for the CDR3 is TGTGCCAGCAGCTTGGGGACAGGAACCCTCTCTGGAAACACCATATATTTT.